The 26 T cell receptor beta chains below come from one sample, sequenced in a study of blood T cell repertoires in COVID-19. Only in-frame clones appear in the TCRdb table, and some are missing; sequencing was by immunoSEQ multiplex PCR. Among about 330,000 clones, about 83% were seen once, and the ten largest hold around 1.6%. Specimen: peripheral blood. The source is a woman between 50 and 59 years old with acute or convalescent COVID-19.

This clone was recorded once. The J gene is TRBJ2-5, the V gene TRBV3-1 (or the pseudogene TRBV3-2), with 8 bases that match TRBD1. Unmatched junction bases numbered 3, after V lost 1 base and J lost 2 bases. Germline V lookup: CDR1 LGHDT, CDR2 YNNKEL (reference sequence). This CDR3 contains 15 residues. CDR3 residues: CASSQGTGKQETQYF. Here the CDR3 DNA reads TGTGCCAGCAGCCAAGGGACAGGGAAACAAGAGACCCAGTACTTC.

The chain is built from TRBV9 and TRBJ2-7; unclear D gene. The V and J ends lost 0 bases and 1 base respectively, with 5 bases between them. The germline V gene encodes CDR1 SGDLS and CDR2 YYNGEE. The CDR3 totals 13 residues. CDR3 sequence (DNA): TGTGCCAGCAGCGTAGGAGTTTCCTACGAGCAGTACTTC. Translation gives CASSVGVSYEQYF.

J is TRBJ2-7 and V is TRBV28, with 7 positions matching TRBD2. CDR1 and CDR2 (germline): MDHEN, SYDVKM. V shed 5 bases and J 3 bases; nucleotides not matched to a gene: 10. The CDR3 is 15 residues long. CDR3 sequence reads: CASSRSGPDYYEQYF. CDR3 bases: TGTGCCAGCAGTCGTAGCGGGCCGGATTACTACGAGCAGTACTTC.

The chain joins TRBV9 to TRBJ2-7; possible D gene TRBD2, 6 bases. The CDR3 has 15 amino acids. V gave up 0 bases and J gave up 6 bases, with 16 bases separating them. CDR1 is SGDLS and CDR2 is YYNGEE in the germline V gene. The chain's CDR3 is CASSVEGTTGVEQYF. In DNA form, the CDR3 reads TGTGCCAGCAGCGTAGAAGGGACGACGGGGGTCGAGCAGTACTTC.

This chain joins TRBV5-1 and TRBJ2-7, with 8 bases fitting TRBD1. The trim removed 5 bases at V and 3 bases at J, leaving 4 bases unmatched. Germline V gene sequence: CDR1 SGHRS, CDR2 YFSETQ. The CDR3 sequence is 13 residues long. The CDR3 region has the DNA TGCGCCAGCAGTTACGGACAGGGCTACGAGCAGTACTTC. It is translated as CASSYGQGYEQYF.

The CDR3: CASSLGYSGAQYF. CDR3 DNA sequence: TGTGCCAGCAGCTTGGGGTACTCGGGGGCCCAGTACTTC. This sequence joins TRBV5-6 and TRBJ2-5; D might be TRBD2 (6 bases). The CDR3 extends over 13 amino acids. The germline gives CDR1 SGHDT, CDR2 YYEEEE. Trimming removed 0 bases from V and 9 bases from J, with 12 bases in between.

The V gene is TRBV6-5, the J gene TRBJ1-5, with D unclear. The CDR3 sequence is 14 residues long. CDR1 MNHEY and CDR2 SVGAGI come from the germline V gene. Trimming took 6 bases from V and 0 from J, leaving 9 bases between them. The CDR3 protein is CASSRHFSNQPQHF. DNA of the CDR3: TGTGCCAGCAGCCGACATTTTAGCAATCAGCCCCAGCATTTT.

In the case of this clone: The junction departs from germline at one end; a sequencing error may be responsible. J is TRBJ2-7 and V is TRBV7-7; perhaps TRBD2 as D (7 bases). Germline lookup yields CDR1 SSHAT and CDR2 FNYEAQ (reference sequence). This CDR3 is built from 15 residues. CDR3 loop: CASSLVLRGRYEQYF. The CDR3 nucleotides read TGTGCTAGCAGCTTAGTTCTGCGGGGGCGGTACGAGCAGTACTTC.

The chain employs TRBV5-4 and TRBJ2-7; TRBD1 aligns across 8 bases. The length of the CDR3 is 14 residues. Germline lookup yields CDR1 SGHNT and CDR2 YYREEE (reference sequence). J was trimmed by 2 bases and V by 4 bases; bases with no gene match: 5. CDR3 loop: CASSIGTGTYEQYF. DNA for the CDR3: TGTGCCAGCAGCATCGGGACAGGTACCTACGAGCAGTACTTC.

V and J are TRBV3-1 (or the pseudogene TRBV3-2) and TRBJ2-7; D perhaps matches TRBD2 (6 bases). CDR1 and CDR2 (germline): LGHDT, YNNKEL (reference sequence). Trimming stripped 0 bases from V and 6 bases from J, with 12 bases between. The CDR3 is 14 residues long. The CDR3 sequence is CASSQDFEGGEQYF. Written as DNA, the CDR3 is TGTGCCAGCAGCCAAGATTTCGAGGGAGGCGAGCAGTACTTC.

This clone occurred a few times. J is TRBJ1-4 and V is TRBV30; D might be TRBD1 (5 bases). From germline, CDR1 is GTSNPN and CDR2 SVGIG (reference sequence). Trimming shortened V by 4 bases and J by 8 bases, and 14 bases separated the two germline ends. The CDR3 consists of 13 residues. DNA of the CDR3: TGTGCCTGGATCCGCCAGGGTGGGGAAAAACTGTTTTTT. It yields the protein CAWIRQGGEKLFF.

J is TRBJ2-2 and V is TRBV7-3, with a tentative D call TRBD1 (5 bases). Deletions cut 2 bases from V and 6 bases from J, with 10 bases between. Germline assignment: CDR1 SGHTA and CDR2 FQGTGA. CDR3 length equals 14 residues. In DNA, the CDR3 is TGTGCCAGCAGCTTACAGGGAAAGGCCGGGGAGCTGTTTTTT. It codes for CASSLQGKAGELFF.

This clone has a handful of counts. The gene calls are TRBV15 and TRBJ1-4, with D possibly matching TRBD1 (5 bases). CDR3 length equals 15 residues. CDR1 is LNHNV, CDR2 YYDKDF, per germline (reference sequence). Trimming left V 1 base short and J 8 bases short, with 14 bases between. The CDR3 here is CATSRGSGRVEKLFF. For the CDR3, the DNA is TGTGCCACCAGCAGAGGGTCGGGCAGGGTGGAAAAACTGTTTTTT.

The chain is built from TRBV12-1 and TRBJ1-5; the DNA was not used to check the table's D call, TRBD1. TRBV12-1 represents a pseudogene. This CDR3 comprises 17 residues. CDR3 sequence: CASSLRGPGDSNQPQHF. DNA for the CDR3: TGTGCCAGCAGCCTAAGGGGCCCAGGGGATAGCAATCAGCCCCAGCATTTT.

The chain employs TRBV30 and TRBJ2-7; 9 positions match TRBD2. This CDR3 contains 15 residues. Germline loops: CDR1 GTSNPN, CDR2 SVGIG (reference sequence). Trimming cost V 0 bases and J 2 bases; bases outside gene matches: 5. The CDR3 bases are TGTGCCTGGAGTGTAGGCGGGGGGGTGCCCTACGAGCAGTACTTC. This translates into CAWSVGGGVPYEQYF.

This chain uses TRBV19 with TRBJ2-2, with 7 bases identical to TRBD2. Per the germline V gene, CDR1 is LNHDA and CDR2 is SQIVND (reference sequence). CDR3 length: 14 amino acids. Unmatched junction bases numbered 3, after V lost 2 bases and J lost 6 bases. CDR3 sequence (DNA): TGTGCCAGTAGTATATTGACTAGCCCCGGGGAGCTGTTTTTT. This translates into CASSILTSPGELFF.

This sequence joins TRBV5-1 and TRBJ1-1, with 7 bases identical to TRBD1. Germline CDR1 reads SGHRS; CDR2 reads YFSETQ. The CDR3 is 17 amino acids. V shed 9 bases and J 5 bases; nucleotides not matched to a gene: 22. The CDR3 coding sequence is TGCGCCACCATGGCCGGGACAGTGGGGACCCAGGGGACTGAAGCTTTCTTT. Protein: CATMAGTVGTQGTEAFF. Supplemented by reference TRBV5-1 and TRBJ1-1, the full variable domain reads KAGVTQTPRYLIKTRGQQVTLSCSPISGHRSVSWYQQTPGQGLQFLFEYFSETQRNKGNFPGRFSGRQFSNSRSEMNVSTLELGDSALYLCATMAGTVGTQGTEAFFGQGTRLTVV.

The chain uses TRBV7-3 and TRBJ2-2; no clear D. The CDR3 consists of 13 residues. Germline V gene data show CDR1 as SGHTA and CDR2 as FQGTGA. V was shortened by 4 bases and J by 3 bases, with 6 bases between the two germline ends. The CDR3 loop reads CASSSGYTGELFF. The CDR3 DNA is TGTGCCAGCAGCTCCGGGTACACCGGGGAGCTGTTTTTT.

The CDR3 DNA reads as TGTGCCAGCAGCCCGGGACAGGGAGAGCACGAGCAGTACTTC. Its translation is CASSPGQGEHEQYF. The chain is built from TRBV6-5 and TRBJ2-7; 9 positions match TRBD1. The V gene's germline CDR1 is MNHEY and CDR2 SVGAGI. The CDR3 runs to 14 residues. V was clipped by 6 bases and J by 5 bases; unmatched bases: 8.

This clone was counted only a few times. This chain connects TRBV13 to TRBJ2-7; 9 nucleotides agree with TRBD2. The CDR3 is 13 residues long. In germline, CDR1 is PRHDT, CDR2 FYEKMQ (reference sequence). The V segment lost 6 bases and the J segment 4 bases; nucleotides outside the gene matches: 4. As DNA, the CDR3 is TGTGCCAGCAGGACTAGCGGACAATACGAGCAGTACTTC. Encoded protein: CASRTSGQYEQYF.

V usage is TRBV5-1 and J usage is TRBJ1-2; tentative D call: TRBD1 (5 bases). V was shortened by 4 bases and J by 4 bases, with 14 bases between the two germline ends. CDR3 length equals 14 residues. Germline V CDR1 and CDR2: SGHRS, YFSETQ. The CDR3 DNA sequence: TGCGCCAGCAGCGCGGGACGGACGGTCTATGGCTACACCTTC. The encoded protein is CASSAGRTVYGYTF.

The CDR3 DNA follows: TGCGCCAGCAGCGTACGGACAGGGAGCAATCAGCCCCAGCATTTT. It yields the protein CASSVRTGSNQPQHF. This chain links TRBV4-1 with TRBJ1-5; 8 nucleotides align to TRBD1. CDR1 is MGHRA, CDR2 YSYEKL, per germline. J gave up 1 base and V 5 bases, and 4 bases lay outside the gene matches. The CDR3 has 15 residues.

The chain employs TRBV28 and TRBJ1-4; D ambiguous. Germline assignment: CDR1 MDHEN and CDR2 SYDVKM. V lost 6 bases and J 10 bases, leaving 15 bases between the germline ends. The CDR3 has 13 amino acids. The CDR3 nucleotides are TGTGCCAGCAGCCGCCTGGACGAGGGAAAACTGTTTTTT. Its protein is CASSRLDEGKLFF.

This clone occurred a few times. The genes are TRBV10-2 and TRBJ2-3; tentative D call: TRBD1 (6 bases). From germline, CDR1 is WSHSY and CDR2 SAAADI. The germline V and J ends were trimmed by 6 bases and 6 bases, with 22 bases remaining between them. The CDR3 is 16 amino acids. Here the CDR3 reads CASSHRDTRTPDTQYF. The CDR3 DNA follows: TGCGCCAGCAGCCACCGGGACACCCGAACTCCGGATACGCAGTATTTT.

CDR3 residues: CSVAFTGELFF. The CDR3 DNA reads as TGCAGCGTTGCTTTCACCGGGGAGCTGTTTTTT. This chain uses TRBV29-1 with TRBJ2-2; unclear D gene. The CDR3 covers 11 residues. Germline CDR1 reads SQVTM; CDR2 reads ANQGSEA. Trimming stripped 4 bases from V and 4 bases from J, with 4 bases between.

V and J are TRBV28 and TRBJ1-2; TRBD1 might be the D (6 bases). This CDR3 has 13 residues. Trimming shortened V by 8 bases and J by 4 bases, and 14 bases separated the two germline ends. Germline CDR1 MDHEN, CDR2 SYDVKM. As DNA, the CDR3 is TGTGCCAGCCGCCTTACAGGGCGCTATGGCTACACCTTC. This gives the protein CASRLTGRYGYTF.